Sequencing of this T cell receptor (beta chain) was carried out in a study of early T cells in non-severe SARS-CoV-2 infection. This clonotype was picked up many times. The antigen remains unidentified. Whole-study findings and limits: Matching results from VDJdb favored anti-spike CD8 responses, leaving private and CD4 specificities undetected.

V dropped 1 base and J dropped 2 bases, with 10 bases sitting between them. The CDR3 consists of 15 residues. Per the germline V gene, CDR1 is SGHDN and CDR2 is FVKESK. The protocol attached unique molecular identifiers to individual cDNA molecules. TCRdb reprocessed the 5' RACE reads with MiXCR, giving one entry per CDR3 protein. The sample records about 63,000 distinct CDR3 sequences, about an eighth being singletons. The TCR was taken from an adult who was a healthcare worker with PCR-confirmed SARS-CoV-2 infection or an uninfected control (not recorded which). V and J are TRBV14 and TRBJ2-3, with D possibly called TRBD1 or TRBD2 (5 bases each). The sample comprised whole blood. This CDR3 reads CASSQGGTSTDTQYF. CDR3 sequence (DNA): TGTGCCAGCAGCCAAGGGGGGACCTCCACAGATACGCAGTATTTT.